The following is a T cell receptor (beta chain) sequence with its context. The table lists this clone with a count of one. Its specific antigen is unknown. It has no much larger one-base neighbor in the sample; base qualities were not kept. This specimen belongs to a study of long-term antiretroviral therapy in people with HIV (dated by TCRdb to the early 2020s). About the study as a whole: The earliest samples were collected roughly a decade before the 2015 WHO recommendation for immediate ART, at a time when ART was usually postponed until CD4 counts fell. A total of around 190 cryopreserved PBMC samples came from a few dozen adults with confirmed HIV infection and were collected serially over a mean of about 6 years (range 1-12). No cross-contamination during QIAcube processing was shown when test extractions of a monoclonal T-cell line were performed alongside about 30 polyclonal samples. About 35% of the 30 participants with HIV were female. This retrospective serial study examined whether starting ART and sustained HIV suppression were associated with changes in the composition and diversity of the TRB repertoire in peripheral blood. Overall study results and their limits: At every time point, the repertoire was dominated by expanded TRB clones first identified before ART initiation, although this dominance fluctuated and, in many PLHIV, declined after ART. Samples dated from about 2004 to 2018, and the ART regimens used may be less effective than current ones. HIV repertoires had narrower CDR3 length ranges than controls, and the network structure suggested an antigen-experienced repertoire that shifted only slightly toward naive after ART. Since PBMC availability was limited, sequencing covered only the TCR beta chain, with no alpha chain pairing. No data were available on ART adherence, viral resistance or therapy changes, limiting inferences about post-ART repertoire changes. ART initiation was associated with a significant increase in TRB diversity, but diversity stayed significantly below transplant donor controls even after long-term ART. Unsorted PBMC were profiled instead of sorted CD4+ and CD8+ T cells because pre-ART samples had limited cell numbers.

The immunoSEQ hsTCRB v3.0 assay was used at survey level resolution to sequence the TRB variable region. A depth of about 35,000-55,000 T-cell genomes per sample was targeted for TRB sequencing. Pooled TRB libraries were sequenced on an Illumina MiSeq with a v3 150-cycle kit. From the authors' description of their analysis: Repertoire analysis ran in R within a reproducible Nextflow workflow covering QC, data transformation and analysis. LymphoSeq2, an R package for AIRR-Seq data exploration, was used to implement custom analyses. A handful of samples yielding fewer than 5000 total TRB sequences were excluded, leaving 150 to 200 analyzed HIV repertoires. Of the 188 retained HIV repertoires, about 60 were collected before and 120 to 130 after ART initiation. Each repertoire was downsampled to 5000 TRB nucleotide sequences, and summary statistics were averaged across 100 downsampling iterations. TRB sequences were retained for analysis only if CDR3 regions of at least seven amino acids were present. Two measures captured diversity: a Shannon entropy-derived clonality score and the Gini coefficient. In the repertoire networks, any two of the top 5000 CDR3 amino acid sequences were connected whenever the two sequences differed by an edit distance of one. GLIPH2 predicted antigen specificity groups and MHC restriction for TRB CDR3 amino acid sequences. To flag known CMV, EBV, HIV or tissue antigen associations, CDR3 amino acid sequences were matched against VDJdb and McPAS-TCR. Pre-ART, post-ART and control groups were compared with Wilcoxon signed-rank tests and Holm-Bonferroni correction. Held by TCRdb, this immuneACCESS table contains in-frame sequences only and omits some clones. Under half of the omission traces to an unresolved V gene where checked; the cause of the rest is unknown. That table is the source of V, J and clone size, and D and trimming were worked out from the DNA. Recorded for this sample are 20,000 to 30,000 clones; 85% to 90% of them occurred a single time. The ten largest clones represent 3% to 4.5% of the sample.

CDR1 is given as WNHNN and CDR2 as SYGVQD, both from the germline V gene (reference sequence). V loses 4 bases at its end and J loses 4 bases; junction bases beyond the gene matches: 6. The CDR3 starts with the cysteine, ends with the phenylalanine, and has 15 residues. Solely the CDR3 DNA is kept, with 45 bases framed from the first base. Participants were included only if at least one PBMC sample before ART initiation and at least two post-ART samples were available. Treatment was received in the United States of America by all participants with HIV. Before DNA extraction, cryopreserved samples containing about 0.9-11 million PBMC were thawed and washed. At the time of the earliest PBMC sample for each participant with HIV, ages ranged from 23 to 54 years. Per participant, PBMC samples came from 1-4 timepoints prior to ART initiation and 2-8 timepoints following ART initiation, for a median of 7 samples. For every participant, serial HIV viral load, CD4+ T-cell count, ART history and demographic data were obtained. Using a Qiagen kit on a QIAcube, genomic DNA was extracted from unsorted PBMC, with samples processed in batches of 12.

The material sequenced was unsorted PBMCs, taken 1.9 years after starting antiretroviral therapy. The chain joins TRBV10-1 to TRBJ1-1; 10 bases in between match TRBD1. This TCR came from a woman in her twenties or thirties with HIV. The CDR3 here reads CASSGQGAGSTEAFF. The nucleotides are TGCGCCAGCAGTGGACAGGGGGCCGGGAGCACTGAAGCTTTCTTT.